Below are 21 T cell receptor beta chains sequenced from a single sample in a study of human T cells and chemical hapten exposure. TCRdb ran MiXCR on the RACE reads and lists one entry per CDR3 protein. The repertoire holds around 65,000 distinct CDR3 sequences, 6% to 7% seen once, with around 3.4% in the top ten. Documented time point: healthy volunteer bleed at 6 weeks. The study extracted total RNA from unfractionated whole blood. The sample taken for sequencing was whole blood. All receptors derive from a female donor in good health. Some clones in this sample may be carry-over from other donors' samples.

This clonotype was seen more than once but under ten times. CDR3 bases: TGTGCCAGCAGTGAAGCACTGTCGGCAGATACGCAGTATTTT. It codes for CASSEALSADTQYF. The chain carries TRBV2 and TRBJ2-3; D unclear. CDR3 length: 14 residues. In germline, CDR1 is SNHLY, CDR2 FYNNEI. The V gene lost 0 bases and the J gene lost 4 bases, with 8 bases spanning the gap.

The V and J genes are TRBV10-3 and TRBJ2-1; D remains ambiguous. Germline V gene data show CDR1 as ENHRY and CDR2 as SYGVKD. The V end was cut by 3 bases, the J end by 4 bases, with 7 bases between. The CDR3 has 13 residues. As DNA, the CDR3 is TGTGCCATCAGTGAAGACAAATACAATGAGCAGTTCTTC. Translation: CAISEDKYNEQFF.

The chain couples TRBV12-3 or TRBV12-4 to TRBJ2-7; TRBD2 aligns across 7 bases. The CDR3 totals 15 residues. Unmatched junction bases numbered 17, after V lost 8 bases and J lost 7 bases. The CDR3 DNA reads TGTGCCAGCGTCTCCATTAGCGGGTACTACGCTGAGCAGTACTTC. It codes for CASVSISGYYAEQYF.

The chain joins TRBV7-8 to TRBJ2-2; 7 bases match TRBD1. J gave up 7 bases and V 5 bases, and 4 bases lay outside the gene matches. The length of the CDR3 is 13 residues. From germline, CDR1 is SGHVS and CDR2 FQNEAQ. The CDR3 DNA reads TGTGCCAGCAGCGAGACAGGGATCGGGGAGCTGTTTTTT. As protein: CASSETGIGELFF.

In its sample, this clonotype was seen many times. V gene TRBV7-2 combines with J gene TRBJ2-3, with TRBD2 identical over 7 bases. CDR1 is SGHTA and CDR2 is FQGNSA in the germline V gene. This CDR3 spans 15 amino acids. After removal of 6 bases from V and 2 bases from J, the junction contained 8 bases not matched to a gene. The DNA of the CDR3 is TGTGCCAGCAGATCCGGGGGGAGGCCCACAGATACGCAGTATTTT. Its protein is CASRSGGRPTDTQYF.

This clonotype showed up many times. The chain recombines TRBV28 with TRBJ2-4; the D gene is possibly TRBD1 (5 bases). The CDR3 spans 17 residues. V was cut by 4 bases and J by 0 bases, with 16 bases left in between. Germline values: CDR1 MDHEN, CDR2 SYDVKM. The CDR3 loop is CASSSLTVQGAKNIQYF. In nucleotides, the CDR3 is TGTGCCAGCAGTTCCCTGACCGTCCAGGGAGCCAAAAACATTCAGTACTTC.

The CDR3 sequence is CSSRTGPGDTQYF. The DNA of the CDR3 is TGCAGTTCAAGGACAGGGCCGGGAGATACGCAGTATTTT. The J gene is TRBJ2-3, the V gene TRBV20-1, with 8 bases that match TRBD1. Germline-derived CDR1 and CDR2 are DFQATT and SNEGSKA (reference sequence). The CDR3 covers 13 residues. The V segment lost 8 bases and the J segment 5 bases; nucleotides outside the gene matches: 9.

This clonotype has ten or more counts. The chain couples TRBV25-1 to TRBJ1-4; unclear D gene. This CDR3 comprises 13 residues. The V end lost 3 bases, the J end lost 3 bases, and 5 bases lay between the germline ends. Germline V gene lookup returns CDR1 MGHDK and CDR2 SYGVNS. The chain's CDR3 is CASSERPNEKLFF. The CDR3, as DNA: TGTGCCAGCAGTGAGAGACCTAATGAAAAACTGTTTTTT. Looking up the rest from reference TRBV25-1 and TRBJ1-4 gives the full variable domain: EADIYQTPRYLVIGTGKKITLECSQTMGHDKMYWYQQDPGMELHLIHYSYGVNSTEKGDLSSESTVSRIRTEHFPLTLESARPSHTSQYLCASSERPNEKLFFGSGTQLSVL.

The table lists this clonotype with many counts. The V call is TRBV28, the J call TRBJ2-3, with TRBD2 matching 9 bases. This CDR3 region has 16 residues. The V segment lost 2 bases and the J segment 0 bases; nucleotides outside the gene matches: 3. Germline values: CDR1 MDHEN, CDR2 SYDVKM. The CDR3 here is CASSLIAGVSTDTQYF. DNA of the CDR3: TGTGCCAGCAGTTTAATAGCGGGAGTGAGCACAGATACGCAGTATTTT.

This clonotype was recorded many times. The chain joins TRBV10-2 to TRBJ1-2; a weak D match, TRBD1 (6 bases). V was pared by 0 bases and J by 7 bases, with 15 bases between. There are 15 residues in the CDR3. Germline CDR1 reads WSHSY; CDR2 reads SAAADI. CDR3 amino acids: CASSESLPGASGYTF. CDR3 sequence (DNA): TGCGCCAGCAGTGAGTCTCTCCCAGGGGCTAGTGGCTACACCTTC.

This clonotype was observed many times. The rearrangement links TRBV4-3 to TRBJ1-6; D is uncertain. The CDR3 is 13 amino acids. The germline CDR1 and CDR2 sequences are LGHNA and YSLEER. The V gene lost 0 bases and the J gene lost 10 bases, with 7 bases spanning the gap. CDR3 DNA sequence: TGCGCCAGCAGCCAAGAGGACCAATCACCCCTCCACTTT. Translating it yields CASSQEDQSPLHF.

This clonotype was observed a handful of times. This chain connects TRBV7-9 to TRBJ1-2; no clear D gene. The CDR3 runs 14 residues. V lost 3 bases and J 6 bases, leaving 14 bases between the germline ends. CDR1 is SEHNR, CDR2 FQNEAQ, per germline (reference sequence). The CDR3 coding sequence is TGTGCCAGCAGCTTCCTTAACCTACCGGATGGCTACACCTTC. Protein: CASSFLNLPDGYTF. Looking up the rest from reference TRBV7-9 and TRBJ1-2 gives the full variable domain: DTGVSQNPRHKITKRGQNVTFRCDPISEHNRLYWYRQTLGQGPEFLTYFQNEAQLEKSRLLSDRFSAERPKGSFSTLEIQRTEQGDSAMYLCASSFLNLPDGYTFGSGTRLTVV.

This clonotype showed up many times. The CDR3 sequence is CASSIAGVLTDTQYF. CDR3 bases: TGTGCCAGCAGCATAGCGGGAGTCCTCACAGATACGCAGTATTTT. J is TRBJ2-3 and V is TRBV12-3 or TRBV12-4, with 9 bases fitting TRBD2. J was trimmed by 2 bases and V by 6 bases; bases with no gene match: 6. This CDR3 contains 15 residues.

The table lists this clonotype with many counts. J is TRBJ1-2 and V is TRBV29-1; D is unclear. The CDR3 sequence is 11 residues long. Per the germline V gene, CDR1 is SQVTM and CDR2 is ANQGSEA. Trimming took 7 bases from V and 1 from J, leaving 7 bases between them. The CDR3 bases are TGCAGCGCTGCCTTTAACTATGGCTACACCTTC. Translated: CSAAFNYGYTF.

The V gene is TRBV5-5, the J gene TRBJ2-7; D unclear. The V end lost 7 bases, the J end lost 3 bases, and 8 bases lay between the germline ends. Germline loops: CDR1 SGHKS, CDR2 YYEKEE (reference sequence). This CDR3 is built from 11 residues. CDR3 region: CASASSYEQYF. The CDR3 DNA reads TGTGCCAGCGCTTCGAGCTACGAGCAGTACTTC.

This clonotype was detected ten times or more. The chain couples TRBV20-1 to TRBJ1-5; no clear D. Germline-derived CDR1 and CDR2 are DFQATT and SNEGSKA (reference sequence). CDR3 length equals 14 residues. Trimming left V 4 bases short and J 0 bases short, with 10 bases between. CDR3 sequence (DNA): TGCAGTGCTACTAGGGATATTAGCAATCAGCCCCAGCATTTT. This codes for CSATRDISNQPQHF.

The chain has TRBV5-4 and TRBJ2-3; TRBD2 matches at 9 bases. Trimming took 0 bases from V and 4 from J; bases not matched to a gene: 3. This CDR3 is built from 15 residues. CDR1 is SGHNT, CDR2 YYREEE, per germline (reference sequence). This CDR3 is CASSLVAGAADTQYF. As DNA, the CDR3 is TGTGCCAGCAGCTTGGTAGCGGGAGCGGCAGATACGCAGTATTTT.

The chain recombines TRBV5-1 with TRBJ2-3, with TRBD2 matching 8 bases. The germline V gene has CDR1 SGHRS and CDR2 YFSETQ. The CDR3 contains 16 residues. V was clipped by 0 bases and J by 3 bases; unmatched bases: 6. This chain's CDR3 is CASSLGSGSTTDTQYF. The CDR3 DNA reads TGCGCCAGCAGCTTGGGAAGCGGGAGTACAACAGATACGCAGTATTTT.

This clonotype has just a few counts. The gene calls are TRBV24-1 and TRBJ2-1; no clear D gene. Looked up from germline, CDR1 is KGHDR and CDR2 is SFDVKD. This CDR3 is 13 amino acids long. The V and J ends lost 12 bases and 7 bases respectively, with 18 bases between them. Here the CDR3 reads CASTSGSLNEQFF. The CDR3 region has the DNA TGTGCCTCGACCTCCGGATCGTTGAATGAGCAGTTCTTC.

This clonotype has only a few counts. J is TRBJ2-1 and V is TRBV19, with 8 bases lining up with TRBD2. This CDR3 contains 15 residues. Germline V lookup: CDR1 LNHDA, CDR2 SQIVND (reference sequence). V dropped 1 base and J dropped 6; count of bases not matched to a gene: 5. CDR3 nucleotides: TGTGCCAGTAGTATAGTACTAGCGGCTTTCAATGAGCAGTTCTTC. It encodes CASSIVLAAFNEQFF.

This clonotype was picked up many times. J is TRBJ2-7 and V is TRBV20-1; D tentatively fits TRBD1 or TRBD2 (6 bases each). The CDR3 contains 11 residues. Trimming pared 5 bases from V and 3 bases from J, leaving 8 bases between. The germline V gene has CDR1 DFQATT and CDR2 SNEGSKA (reference sequence). CDR3 region: CSAGGGYEQYF. As DNA, the CDR3 is TGCAGTGCTGGAGGGGGCTACGAGCAGTACTTC.